Detailed here is one T cell receptor beta chain. Antigen specificity is unknown. These data are taken from a study of CD8+ T cells in alopecia areata. As for the study in general: Treated patients were given oral tofacitinib, which was dosed at 5 to 10 mg twice daily.

In germline, CDR1 is MGHDK, CDR2 SYGVNS. V was cut by 3 bases and J by 4 bases, with 12 bases left in between. The CDR3 spans 15 residues. Alopecia areata patients had lesional scalp punch biopsies and peripheral blood taken from them. Findings of the study overall: Normal scalp had lower clonality than lesional scalp, with alopecia totalis/universalis lesions showing this most strongly.

After isolation, RNA underwent reverse transcription to generate cDNA as the sequencing template. TCRdb keeps only in-frame clones here, not all; method: immunoSEQ multiplex PCR. The sample records 220,000 or so clones, approximately 61% being singletons. This clonotype was sampled from a human donor with alopecia areata. V usage is TRBV25-1 and J usage is TRBJ2-2; no clear D. The specimen was CD4+ T cells sorted from blood, collected at week 0. The DNA for the CDR3 is TGTGCCAGCAGTGACCCCACGAGACTCACCGGGGAGCTGTTTTTT. Amino acids: CASSDPTRLTGELFF.